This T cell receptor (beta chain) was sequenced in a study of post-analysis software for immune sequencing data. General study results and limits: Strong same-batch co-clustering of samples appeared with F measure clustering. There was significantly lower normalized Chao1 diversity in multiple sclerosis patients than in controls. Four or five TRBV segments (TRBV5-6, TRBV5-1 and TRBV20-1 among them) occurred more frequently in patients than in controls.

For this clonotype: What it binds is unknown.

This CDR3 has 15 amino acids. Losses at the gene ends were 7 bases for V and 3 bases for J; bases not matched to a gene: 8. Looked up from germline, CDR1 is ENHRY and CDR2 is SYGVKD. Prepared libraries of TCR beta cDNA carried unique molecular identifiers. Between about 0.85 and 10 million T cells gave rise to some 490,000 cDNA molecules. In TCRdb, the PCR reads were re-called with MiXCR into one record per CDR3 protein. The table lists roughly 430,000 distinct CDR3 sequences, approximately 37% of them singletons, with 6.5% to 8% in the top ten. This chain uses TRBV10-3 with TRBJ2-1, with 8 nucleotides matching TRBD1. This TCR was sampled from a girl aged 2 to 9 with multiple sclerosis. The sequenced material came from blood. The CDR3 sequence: CAITRDRGFYNEQFF. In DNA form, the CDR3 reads TGTGCCATCACCCGAGACAGGGGATTCTACAATGAGCAGTTCTTC.